What follows describes a single T cell receptor beta chain. The data derive from a study of blood T cell repertoires in COVID-19. Whole-study context: Acute-phase and convalescent COVID-19 samples originated in the United States, Italy and Spain. Nucleic acid was either cDNA or gDNA, and it came from T cells, B-cell-depleted T cells, or PBMCs.

Germline assignment: CDR1 SNHLY and CDR2 FYNNEI. Trimming took 4 bases from V and 6 from J, leaving 16 bases between them. The CDR3 consists of 15 residues. Original processing methods: Using reference gene primer amplification, nucleated cell counts were estimated. Profiling relied on immunoSEQ multiplex PCR, and the TCRdb table lists in-frame clones only, not all of them. Clonal size and the V and J genes are those of that table, whereas D and trimming came from the DNA. There are 100,000 or so clones in the sample; more than 80% occur only once, and around a tenth lies in the top ten. This clonotype was sampled from an older woman with acute or convalescent COVID-19. Sequencing was performed on peripheral blood. The chain links TRBV2 to TRBJ2-1; tentatively, D is TRBD2 (7 bases). CDR3 nucleotides: TGTGCCAGCAGTGCCTACGGGGGGCCTGGCAATGAGCAGTTCTTC. It specifies CASSAYGGPGNEQFF.